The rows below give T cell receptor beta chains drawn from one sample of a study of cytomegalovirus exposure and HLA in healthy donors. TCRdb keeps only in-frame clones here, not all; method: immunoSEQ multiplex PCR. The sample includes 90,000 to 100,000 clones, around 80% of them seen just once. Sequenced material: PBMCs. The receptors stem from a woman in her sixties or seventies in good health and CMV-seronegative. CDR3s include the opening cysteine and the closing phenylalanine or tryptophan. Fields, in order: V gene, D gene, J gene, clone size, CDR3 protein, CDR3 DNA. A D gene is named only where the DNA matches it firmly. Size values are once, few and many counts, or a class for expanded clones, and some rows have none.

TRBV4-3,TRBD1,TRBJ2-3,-,CASSQATLGQGADTQYF,TGCGCCAGCAGCCAAGCCACCCTCGGACAGGGGGCAGATACGCAGTATTTT
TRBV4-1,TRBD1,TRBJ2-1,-,CASSPYRDRVYNEQFF,TGCGCCAGCAGCCCCTACCGGGACAGGGTCTACAATGAGCAGTTCTTC
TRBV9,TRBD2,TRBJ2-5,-,CASSALAGEVETQYF,TGTGCCAGCAGCGCGCTAGCGGGGGAGGTGGAGACCCAGTACTTC
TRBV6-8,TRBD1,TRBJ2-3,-,CASSLDRVIDTQYF,TGTGCCAGCAGTCTCGACAGGGTGATCGATACGCAGTATTTT
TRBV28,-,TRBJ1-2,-,CASSLRTAGSNYGYTF,TGTGCCAGCAGTTTACGGACAGCGGGATCCAACTATGGCTACACCTTC
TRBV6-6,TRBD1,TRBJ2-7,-,CASSDRGLPYEQYF,TGTGCCAGCAGCGACAGGGGACTTCCCTACGAGCAGTACTTC
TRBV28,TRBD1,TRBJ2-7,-,CASTDPSDRAYEQYF,TGTGCCAGCACCGATCCCTCGGACAGGGCCTACGAGCAGTACTTC
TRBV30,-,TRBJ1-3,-,CAWKGGGSGNTIYF,TGTGCCTGGAAGGGGGGGGGCTCGGGAAACACCATATATTTT
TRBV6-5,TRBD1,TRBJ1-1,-,CASSSAGGVIEAFF,TGTGCCAGCAGTTCTGCAGGGGGAGTAATTGAAGCTTTCTTT
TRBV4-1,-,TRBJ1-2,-,CASSLTEGGYTF,TGCGCCAGCAGCCTCACCGAGGGTGGCTACACCTTC
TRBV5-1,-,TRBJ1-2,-,CASSFNGANYGYTF,TGCGCCAGCAGCTTTAACGGAGCTAACTATGGCTACACCTTC
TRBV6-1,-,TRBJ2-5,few,CASSEGGGTSETQYF,TGTGCCAGCAGTGAAGGGGGAGGGACATCGGAGACCCAGTACTTC
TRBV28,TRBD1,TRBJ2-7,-,CASSSRQGIIYEQYF,TGTGCCAGCAGCTCCCGACAGGGAATTATTTACGAGCAGTACTTC
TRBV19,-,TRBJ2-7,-,CASSAQGGPYEQYF,TGTGCCAGTAGTGCGCAGGGTGGGCCCTACGAGCAGTACTTC
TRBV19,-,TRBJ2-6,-,CASSQGAGANVLTF,TGTGCCAGTAGCCAGGGTGCTGGGGCCAACGTCCTGACTTTC
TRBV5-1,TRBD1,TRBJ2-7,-,CASRFTWTGGNYEQYF,TGCGCCAGCAGGTTTACTTGGACAGGGGGCAATTACGAGCAGTACTTC
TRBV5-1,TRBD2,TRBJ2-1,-,CASSLLAGSVNEQFF,TGCGCCAGCAGCTTGCTAGCGGGATCTGTGAATGAGCAGTTCTTC
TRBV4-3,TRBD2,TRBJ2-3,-,CASSNSGGTDSSTDTQYF,TGCGCCAGCAGCAACAGCGGGGGTACTGACTCTAGCACAGATACGCAGTATTTT
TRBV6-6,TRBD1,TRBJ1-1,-,CASSYGSQGGTEAFF,TGTGCCAGCAGTTACGGGTCCCAGGGGGGCACTGAAGCTTTCTTT
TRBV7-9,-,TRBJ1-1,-,CASSFRRDGTEAFF,TGTGCCAGCAGCTTTCGGAGGGATGGCACTGAAGCTTTCTTT
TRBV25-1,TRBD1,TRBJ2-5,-,CASSETQGWETQYF,TGTGCCAGCAGTGAAACACAGGGGTGGGAGACCCAGTACTTC
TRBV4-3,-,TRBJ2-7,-,CASSQAAGGGDYEQYF,TGCGCCAGCAGCCAAGCGGCTGGCGGGGGCGACTACGAGCAGTACTTC
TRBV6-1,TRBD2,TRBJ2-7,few,CASSARLAGGSNEQYF,TGTGCCAGCAGTGCACGACTAGCGGGAGGTTCGAACGAGCAGTACTTC
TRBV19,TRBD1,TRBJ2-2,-,CASIWSTGQGDTGELFF,TGTGCCAGTATCTGGTCAACGGGACAGGGGGACACCGGGGAGCTGTTTTTT
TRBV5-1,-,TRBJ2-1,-,CASSVGGQAPYNEQFF,TGCGCCAGCAGCGTAGGCGGGCAGGCTCCCTACAATGAGCAGTTCTTC
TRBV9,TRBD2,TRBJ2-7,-,CASSVGTSGVYEQYF,TGTGCCAGCAGCGTAGGGACTAGCGGGGTCTACGAGCAGTACTTC
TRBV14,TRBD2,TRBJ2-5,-,CASSPLAGGNQETQYF,TGTGCCAGCAGCCCCCTAGCGGGAGGTAACCAAGAGACCCAGTACTTC